In its sample, the clone carrying this TCR beta chain was seen a few times. Its antigen is unidentified. The sample is drawn from a study of identical twins. Study-wide results and limits: Conclusions came from cross-sectional statistical analysis, not from following the same donors. Among monozygotic twins, out-of-frame TCR alpha sharing exceeded what models predicted.

Germline assignment: CDR1 SGHVS and CDR2 FNYEAQ. V was pared by 9 bases and J by 5 bases, with 16 bases between. This CDR3 has 14 residues. In TCRdb, the 5' RACE reads were re-called with MiXCR into one record per CDR3 protein. This table has some 900,000 distinct CDR3 sequences, approximately 13% appearing once. These sequences were also reported in another study, on yellow fever vaccine responses in identical twins.

The receptor was isolated from a woman younger than 35 in good health. The gene calls are TRBV7-6 and TRBJ2-2; D not certain. What was sequenced was PBMCs. Here the CDR3 DNA reads TGTGCCAGTCCGACGGATATGTGGACCGGGGAGCTGTTTTTT. Protein product: CASPTDMWTGELFF.